These 18 T cell receptor beta chains share one sample of origin, sequenced in a study of shared clonotypes between healthy human individuals. Generated by immunoSEQ multiplex PCR, the TCRdb table keeps only in-frame clones and is missing some. Here the sample spans under 650,000 clones, around 96% being singletons. What was sequenced was naive CD4+ T cells sorted from blood. Subset reported: CD45RA+ positively selected. The receptors derive from a woman aged 30 to 39 in good health.

The V and J genes are TRBV28 and TRBJ1-2; D is unresolved. The germline V gene has CDR1 MDHEN and CDR2 SYDVKM. The length of the CDR3 is 16 residues. Trimming left V 6 bases short and J 8 bases short, with 25 bases between. The CDR3, as DNA: TGTGCCAGCAGCCCCTCGGGGTTCGGCCCCATCTGGGGCTACACCTTC. The encoded protein is CASSPSGFGPIWGYTF.

The chain links TRBV4-1 to TRBJ2-3, with 12 bases matching TRBD1. CDR3 size: 17 residues. Germline V gene data show CDR1 as MGHRA and CDR2 as YSYEKL. Trimming at V came to 2 bases and at J to 2 bases, leaving 5 bases not matched to a gene. Here the CDR3 DNA reads TGCGCCAGCAGCCAAAGTGGGACAGGGGGCCCCACAGATACGCAGTATTTT. This gives the protein CASSQSGTGGPTDTQYF.

The sample holds a few counts of this clone. V gene TRBV7-7 combines with J gene TRBJ1-5; D possibly corresponds to TRBD1 (5 bases). The ends were cut back, 5 bases at V and 7 bases at J, with 12 bases in the middle. Germline V gives CDR1 SSHAT, CDR2 FNYEAQ (reference sequence). The CDR3 covers 13 residues. The CDR3 is CASSLRVDQPQHF. Written as DNA, the CDR3 is TGTGCCAGCAGCCTCAGGGTTGACCAGCCCCAGCATTTT. The complete variable domain, with remaining parts taken from reference TRBV7-7 and TRBJ1-5, reads GAGVSQSPRYKVTKRGQDVTLRCDPISSHATLYWYQQALGQGPEFLTYFNYEAQPDKSGLPSDRFSAERPEGSISTLTIQRTEQRDSAMYRCASSLRVDQPQHFGDGTRLSIL.

The chain joins TRBV5-1 to TRBJ2-7; 7 positions match TRBD1. Germline trimming cut 4 bases from V and 2 bases from J; bases unmatched to any gene: 9. The CDR3 extends over 15 amino acids. Germline assignment: CDR1 SGHRS and CDR2 YFSETQ. CDR3 residues: CASSIPTGTAYEQYF. CDR3 bases: TGCGCCAGCAGCATACCGACTGGGACAGCCTACGAGCAGTACTTC.

The chain uses TRBV6-4 and TRBJ2-7, with D perhaps TRBD2 (6 bases). The CDR3 has 12 amino acids. V lost 6 bases and J lost 3, with 9 bases in between. The germline gives CDR1 MRHNA, CDR2 SNTAGT. As DNA, the CDR3 is TGTGCCAGCAGACGGGGAGGCTACGAGCAGTACTTC. Residues: CASRRGGYEQYF.

The chain couples TRBV25-1 to TRBJ1-2; D is perhaps TRBD1 (5 bases). The germline V gene encodes CDR1 MGHDK and CDR2 SYGVNS. This CDR3 comprises 12 residues. Between the trimmed V and J ends, which lost 2 bases and 7 bases, there was a span of 8 bases. The CDR3 loop is CASSEIQGGYTF. The CDR3 DNA follows: TGTGCCAGCAGTGAAATCCAGGGTGGCTACACCTTC.

The chain has TRBV4-1 and TRBJ2-1, with D perhaps TRBD1 or TRBD2 (5 bases each). The CDR3 covers 14 residues. In germline, CDR1 is MGHRA, CDR2 YSYEKL. V lost 4 bases and J lost 11, with 18 bases in between. CDR3 region: CASSPSYRDGQQFF. The CDR3 DNA reads as TGCGCCAGCAGCCCCTCCTATCGGGACGGACAGCAGTTCTTC.

V and J are TRBV25-1 and TRBJ2-5, with 8 nucleotides matching TRBD1. The J call could be wrong; TRBJ2-7 is a better fit for the DNA end. There are 14 residues in the CDR3. Germline values: CDR1 MGHDK, CDR2 SYGVNS. The CDR3 DNA is TGTGCCAGCAGCGACAGGGGCCCTCCCTACGAGCAGTACTTC. Residues: CASSDRGPPYEQYF.

This sequence joins TRBV7-9 and TRBJ2-4; TRBD2 might be the D (5 bases). CDR1 and CDR2 from the germline V gene are SEHNR and FQNEAQ (reference sequence). With 1 base removed from V and 9 bases from J, the gap between germline ends came to 13 bases. The CDR3 totals 14 residues. CDR3 DNA sequence: TGTGCCAGCAGCTTAGTTGGGAGTGGTAGCATTCAGTACTTC. It encodes CASSLVGSGSIQYF.

The V and J genes are TRBV19 and TRBJ1-4; D not resolved. Deletions cut 1 base from V and 8 bases from J, with 14 bases between. The CDR3 length is 15 residues. In germline, CDR1 is LNHDA, CDR2 SQIVND (reference sequence). In DNA, the CDR3 is TGTGCCAGTAGTATAGGGGCCGGGGAAGGGGAAAAACTGTTTTTT. Encoded protein: CASSIGAGEGEKLFF.

The chain recombines TRBV28 with TRBJ2-7; D call uncertain. Trimming pared 6 bases from V and 5 bases from J, leaving 17 bases between. The CDR3 contains 14 residues. The germline V gene encodes CDR1 MDHEN and CDR2 SYDVKM. The CDR3 spells CASSPPDQINEQYF. Written as DNA, the CDR3 is TGTGCCAGCAGCCCCCCCGACCAGATCAACGAGCAGTACTTC.

Worth noting for this clone: The same CDR3 arises from other DNA sequences in this sample as well. This chain connects TRBV19 to TRBJ1-5, with 7 bases that match TRBD1. Germline trimming cut 3 bases from V and 3 bases from J; bases unmatched to any gene: 5. CDR3 length: 15 amino acids. Germline CDR1 LNHDA, CDR2 SQIVND (reference sequence). The CDR3 here is CASSIGGQHNQPQHF. The CDR3 DNA sequence: TGTGCCAGTAGTATCGGGGGACAGCACAATCAGCCCCAGCATTTT.

The chain carries TRBV7-5 and TRBJ2-3; the table names TRBD2, a call not compared with the DNA. TRBV7-5 is a recognized pseudogene. The CDR3 length is 19 residues. CDR3 loop: CVRSLTGTSEGRFLDTQYF. The CDR3 DNA follows: TGTGTCAGAAGCTTGACCGGGACTAGCGAGGGCCGATTCCTGGATACGCAGTATTTT.

V is TRBV5-1 and J is TRBJ2-1; D is undetermined. The V end was cut by 1 base, the J end by 3 bases, with 8 bases between. This CDR3 has 14 amino acids. Per germline, CDR1 SGHRS and CDR2 YFSETQ. The CDR3 DNA sequence: TGCGCCAGCAGCTTGTTGGGCGTCTACAATGAGCAGTTCTTC. Protein product: CASSLLGVYNEQFF.

The gene calls are TRBV28 and TRBJ2-7; D ambiguous. The CDR3 has 15 residues. Germline V gene lookup returns CDR1 MDHEN and CDR2 SYDVKM. V was cut by 2 bases and J by 2 bases, with 13 bases left in between. CDR3 sequence: CASSLGQETPYEQYF. In DNA form, the CDR3 reads TGTGCCAGCAGTTTAGGGCAGGAGACCCCCTACGAGCAGTACTTC.

The chain has TRBV27 and TRBJ2-7, with TRBD1 identical over 7 bases. V dropped 6 bases and J dropped 3; count of bases not matched to a gene: 14. Germline lookup yields CDR1 MNHEY and CDR2 SMNVEV (reference sequence). The CDR3 spans 16 residues. CDR3 sequence: CASSADTGTAYYEQYF. Here the CDR3 DNA reads TGTGCCAGCAGCGCCGACACCGGGACAGCCTACTACGAGCAGTACTTC.

CDR3: CASSLGSSRNEQFF. In DNA, the CDR3 is TGTGCCAGCAGTTTAGGTTCTAGCAGGAATGAGCAGTTCTTC. The V and J genes are TRBV27 and TRBJ2-1, with D perhaps TRBD2 (5 bases). The germline gives CDR1 MNHEY, CDR2 SMNVEV (reference sequence). The V end was cut by 2 bases, the J end by 7 bases, with 12 bases between. The CDR3 runs to 14 residues.

CDR3 sequence (DNA): TGCGCCAGCAGCCAAAGGCCAACAGACAGGGGGGCTGAAGCTTTCTTT. It encodes CASSQRPTDRGAEAFF. The chain employs TRBV4-1 and TRBJ1-1; 9 bases agree with TRBD1. Trimming took 2 bases from V and 6 from J; bases not matched to a gene: 10. From germline, CDR1 is MGHRA and CDR2 YSYEKL. The CDR3 sequence is 16 residues long.